This T cell receptor (beta chain) is from a study of radiotherapy plus CTLA-4 blockade in lung cancer (dated 2018 in TCRdb). With respect to the entire study: Objective responses were observed in around 20% of enrolled patients, and disease control was achieved in 31%.

The receptor library was made with the immunoSEQ multiplex PCR assay. TCRdb took over this immuneACCESS table, retaining in-frame rearrangements with V and J assigned. Such tables are incomplete; in checked studies, under half of the missing clones stem from an unresolved V gene, and the remainder is unexplained. The sample table records approximately 85,000 clones; approximately 83% of these occur just once. Just over 2% of the sample belongs to the ten largest clones. Study-level results and caveats: After treatment with radiotherapy and ipilimumab, TCR clones that came from tumors expanded in the peripheral blood. Early dynamic changes in blood T cell clones, together with increased serum interferon-beta after radiation, were reported as the strongest predictors of response.

The study tested focal radiation therapy combined with CTLA-4 blockade (ipilimumab) in patients with chemo-refractory metastatic non-small-cell lung cancer. As for this clone: Which antigen it targets is not known. No base quality information exists; no much larger clone differs at one position.

V is pared back by 0 bases and J by 4 bases, with 15 bases lying between the germline termini. Per the germline V gene, SGDLS is the CDR1 and YYNGEE is the CDR2. CDR3 length: 16 amino acids, cysteine to phenylalanine. Of all the DNA, just the CDR3 is kept, 48 bases in frame from base 1. This TCR derives from a human donor with non-small cell lung cancer who had a partial response to radiotherapy plus ipilimumab. The chain links TRBV9 with TRBJ2-3; a confident D gene designation cannot be given. The specimen was peripheral blood, collected from a patient treated with radiotherapy plus ipilimumab. The nucleotide sequence reads TGTGCCAGCAGCGTAGCCCTTGGGCCGAGCTCAGATACGCAGTATTTT. The encoded protein is CASSVALGPSSDTQYF.